The clone carrying this T cell receptor beta chain was counted at least ten times. Its antigen is unknown. Time point denoted: patch test 3, about 24 weeks after DPC sensitization. The treatment was: therapeutic diphenylcyclopropenone sensitization with weekly scalp DPC. The record originates from a study of human T cells and chemical hapten exposure. Broader study findings: There were significantly more large CDR3 similarity clusters among expanded TCRs than among controls. Correlating positively with patch test score were the PT1 expanded TCR counts.

One entry per CDR3 protein, called by TCRdb with MiXCR from the RACE reads. The sample includes over 65,000 distinct CDR3 sequences, roughly 11% of them seen just once. The CDR3 is 13 amino acids. Trimming shortened V by 8 bases and J by 4 bases, and 12 bases separated the two germline ends. Germline CDR1 is LNHNV and CDR2 is YYDKDF (reference sequence). This chain links TRBV15 with TRBJ1-5; maybe TRBD1 (6 bases). This receptor was taken from a woman aged 45 to 65 with alopecia areata. Some clones in this sample may be carry-over from other donors' samples. The sequencing here drew on whole blood, taken in connection with sensitization to the hapten diphenylcyclopropenone (DPC). The CDR3 DNA sequence: TGTGCCACCGGGCGGACAGCTAATCAGCCCCAGCATTTT. Translation: CATGRTANQPQHF.